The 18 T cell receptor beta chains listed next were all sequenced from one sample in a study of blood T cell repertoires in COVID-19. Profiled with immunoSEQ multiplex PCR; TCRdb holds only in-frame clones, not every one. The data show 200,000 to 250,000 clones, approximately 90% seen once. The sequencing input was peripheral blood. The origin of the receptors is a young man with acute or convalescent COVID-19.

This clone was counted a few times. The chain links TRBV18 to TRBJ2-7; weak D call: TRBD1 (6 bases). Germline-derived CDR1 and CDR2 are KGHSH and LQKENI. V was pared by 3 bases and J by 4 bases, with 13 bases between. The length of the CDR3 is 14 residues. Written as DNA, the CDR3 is TGTGCCAGCTCACCGATCGGGACAAGATACGAGCAGTACTTC. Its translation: CASSPIGTRYEQYF.

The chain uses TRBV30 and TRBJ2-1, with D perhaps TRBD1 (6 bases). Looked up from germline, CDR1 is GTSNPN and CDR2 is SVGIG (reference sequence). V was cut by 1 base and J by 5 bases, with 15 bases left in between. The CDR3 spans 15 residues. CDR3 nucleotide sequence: TGTGCCTGGAGTGCCTACGGACAGCCTCACAATGAGCAGTTCTTC. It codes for CAWSAYGQPHNEQFF.

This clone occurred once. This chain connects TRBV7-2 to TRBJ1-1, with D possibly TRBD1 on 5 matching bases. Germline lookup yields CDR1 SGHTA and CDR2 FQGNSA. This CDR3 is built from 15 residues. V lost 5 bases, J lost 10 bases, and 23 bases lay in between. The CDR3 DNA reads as TGTGCCAGCAGCGATATCGTGGGGCATCGGACCCGAGCTTTCTTT. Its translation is CASSDIVGHRTRAFF. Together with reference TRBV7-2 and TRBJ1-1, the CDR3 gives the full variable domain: GAGVSQSPSNKVTEKGKDVELRCDPISGHTALYWYRQSLGQGLEFLIYFQGNSAPDKSGLPSDRFSAERTGGSVSTLTIQRTQQEDSAVYLCASSDIVGHRTRAFFGQGTRLTVV.

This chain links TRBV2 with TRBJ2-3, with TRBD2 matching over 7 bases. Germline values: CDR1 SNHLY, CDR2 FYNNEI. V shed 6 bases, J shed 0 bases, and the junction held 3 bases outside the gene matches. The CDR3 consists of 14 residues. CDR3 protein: CASRDSGSTDTQYF. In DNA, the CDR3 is TGTGCCAGCAGAGATAGCGGGAGCACAGATACGCAGTATTTT.

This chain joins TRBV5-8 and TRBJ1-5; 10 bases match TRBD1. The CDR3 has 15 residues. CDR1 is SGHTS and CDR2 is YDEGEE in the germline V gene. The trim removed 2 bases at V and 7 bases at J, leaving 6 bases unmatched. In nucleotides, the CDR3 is TGTGCCAGCAGCTTAACCGGGACAGGGGTCCAGCCCCAGCATTTT. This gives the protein CASSLTGTGVQPQHF.

CDR3 coding DNA: TGTGCCAGCAGTCCTAGCTCCGGGGAGCTGTTTTTT. The encoded protein is CASSPSSGELFF. V and J are TRBV28 and TRBJ2-2; D might be TRBD2 (5 bases). This CDR3 comprises 12 residues. CDR1 and CDR2 from the germline V gene are MDHEN and SYDVKM. Trimming took 5 bases from V and 6 from J, leaving 7 bases between them.

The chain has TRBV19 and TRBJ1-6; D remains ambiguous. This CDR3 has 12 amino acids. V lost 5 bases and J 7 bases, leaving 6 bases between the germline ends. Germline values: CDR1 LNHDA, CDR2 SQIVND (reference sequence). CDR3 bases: TGTGCCAGTAGTCCTAAAAATTCACCCCTCCACTTT. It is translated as CASSPKNSPLHF.

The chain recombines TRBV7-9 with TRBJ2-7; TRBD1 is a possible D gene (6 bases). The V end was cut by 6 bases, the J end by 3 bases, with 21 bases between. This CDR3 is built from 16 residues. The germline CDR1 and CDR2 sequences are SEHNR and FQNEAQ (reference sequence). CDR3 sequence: CASSSASAGARYEQYF. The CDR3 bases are TGTGCCAGCAGTTCCGCATCGGCAGGGGCCCGCTACGAGCAGTACTTC.

CDR3 nucleotides: TGTGCCAGCTCCCTCTTAAGCAGGGGGGTGCCAGATACGCAGTATTTT. It codes for CASSLLSRGVPDTQYF. The J gene is TRBJ2-3, the V gene TRBV7-8; a weak D match, TRBD1 (7 bases). The V and J ends lost 8 bases and 4 bases respectively, with 22 bases between them. The CDR3 contains 16 residues. CDR1 is SGHVS and CDR2 is FQNEAQ in the germline V gene.

The CDR3 DNA follows: TGTGCCAGCAGCTTAGAGCCAACTAATGAAAAACTGTTTTTT. Translation: CASSLEPTNEKLFF. V usage is TRBV7-2 and J usage is TRBJ1-4; no firm D call. The V end lost 1 base, the J end lost 0 bases, and 3 bases lay between the germline ends. The CDR3 runs to 14 residues. The germline CDR1 and CDR2 sequences are SGHTA and FQGNSA.

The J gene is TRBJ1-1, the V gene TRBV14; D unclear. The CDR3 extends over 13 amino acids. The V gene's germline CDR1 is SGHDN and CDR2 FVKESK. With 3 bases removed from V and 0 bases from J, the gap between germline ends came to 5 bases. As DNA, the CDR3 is TGTGCCAGCAGCCATCAGATGAACACTGAAGCTTTCTTT. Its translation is CASSHQMNTEAFF.

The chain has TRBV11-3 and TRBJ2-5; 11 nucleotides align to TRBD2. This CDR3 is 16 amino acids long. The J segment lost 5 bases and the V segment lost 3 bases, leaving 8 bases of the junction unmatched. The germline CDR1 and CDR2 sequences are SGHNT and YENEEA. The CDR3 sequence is CASSFGRLAGIETQYF. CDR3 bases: TGTGCCAGCAGCTTCGGACGACTAGCGGGGATCGAGACCCAGTACTTC.

The DNA for the CDR3 is TGTGCCAGCAGCGCCAGGGGGACTTTCGGCTACACCTTC. The encoded protein is CASSARGTFGYTF. The chain is built from TRBV14 and TRBJ1-2, with 7 bases aligning to TRBD1. The CDR3 consists of 13 residues. Germline values: CDR1 SGHDN, CDR2 FVKESK. Trimming cost V 5 bases and J 8 bases; bases outside gene matches: 8. Supplemented by reference TRBV14 and TRBJ1-2, the full variable domain reads EAGVTQFPSHSVIEKGQTVTLRCDPISGHDNLYWYRRVMGKEIKFLLHFVKESKQDESGMPNNRFLAERTGGTYSTLKVQPAELEDSGVYFCASSARGTFGYTFGSGTRLTVV.

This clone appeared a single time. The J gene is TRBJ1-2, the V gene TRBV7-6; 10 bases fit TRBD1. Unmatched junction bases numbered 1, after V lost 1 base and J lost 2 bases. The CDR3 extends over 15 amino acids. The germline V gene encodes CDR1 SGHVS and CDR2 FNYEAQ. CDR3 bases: TGTGCCAGCAGCTTAGGGACAGGGGGGAACTATGGCTACACCTTC. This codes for CASSLGTGGNYGYTF. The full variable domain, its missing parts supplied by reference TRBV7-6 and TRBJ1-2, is GAGVSQSPRYKVTKRGQDVALRCDPISGHVSLYWYRQALGQGPEFLTYFNYEAQQDKSGLPNDRFSAERPEGSISTLTIQRTEQRDSAMYRCASSLGTGGNYGYTFGSGTRLTVV.

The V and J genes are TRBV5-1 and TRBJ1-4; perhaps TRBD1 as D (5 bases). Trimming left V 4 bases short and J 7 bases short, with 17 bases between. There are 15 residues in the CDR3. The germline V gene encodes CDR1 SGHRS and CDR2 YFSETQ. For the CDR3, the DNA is TGCGCCAGCAGCCCCGGCGGGGGATTGAGTGAAAAACTGTTTTTT. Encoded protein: CASSPGGGLSEKLFF.

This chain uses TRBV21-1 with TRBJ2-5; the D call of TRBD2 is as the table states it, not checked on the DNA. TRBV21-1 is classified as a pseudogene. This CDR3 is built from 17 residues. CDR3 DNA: TGTGCCAGCAGCAAAAACCTTAGGACTCACCGTTCCGAGACCCAGTACTTC. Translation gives CASSKNLRTHRSETQYF.

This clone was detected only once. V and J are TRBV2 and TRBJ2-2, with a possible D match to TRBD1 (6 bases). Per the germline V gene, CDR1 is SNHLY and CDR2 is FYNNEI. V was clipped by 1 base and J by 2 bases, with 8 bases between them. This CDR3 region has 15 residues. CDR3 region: CASSEVGHNTGELFF. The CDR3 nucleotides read TGTGCCAGCAGTGAAGTGGGACATAACACCGGGGAGCTGTTTTTT. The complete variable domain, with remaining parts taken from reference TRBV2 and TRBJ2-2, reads EPEVTQTPSHQVTQMGQEVILRCVPISNHLYFYWYRQILGQKVEFLVSFYNNEISEKSEIFDDQFSVERPDGSNFTLKIRSTKLEDSAMYFCASSEVGHNTGELFFGEGSRLTVL.

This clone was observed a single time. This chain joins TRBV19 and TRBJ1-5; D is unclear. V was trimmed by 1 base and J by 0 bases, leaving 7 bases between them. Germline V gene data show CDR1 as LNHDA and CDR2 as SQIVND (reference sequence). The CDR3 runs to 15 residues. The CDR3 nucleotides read TGTGCCAGTAGTATAGGAGGGAATAGCAATCAGCCCCAGCATTTT. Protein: CASSIGGNSNQPQHF.